This is a list of T cell receptor beta chains from one sample in a study of T cells in Graves' hyperthyroidism and ophthalmopathy. From the multiplex PCR reads, TCRdb called clonotypes with MiXCR, one entry per CDR3 protein. The sample has some 400,000 distinct CDR3 sequences, approximately 15% seen once. The sequenced sample was blood. Every receptor here comes from a woman aged 55-70 years with Graves' hyperthyroidism. The CDR3 runs from the conserved cysteine through the conserved F or W. The order of the fields is V gene, clone size, D gene, J gene, CDR3 protein, CDR3 DNA. A D gene is named only where the DNA matches it firmly. Only some rows state a clone size, as once, few, many or a class for expanded clones.

TRBV2	many	-	TRBJ2-7	CASRQQGYEQYF	TGTGCCAGCAGACAACAGGGCTACGAGCAGTACTTC
TRBV2	many	-	TRBJ2-2	CASSDYPRLSFTGELFF	TGTGCCAGCAGTGATTACCCTCGTCTTTCCTTCACCGGGGAGCTGTTTTTT
TRBV15	many	TRBD1	TRBJ2-7	CATSRDGGTGGHEQYF	TGTGCCACCAGCAGAGATGGCGGGACAGGGGGCCACGAGCAGTACTTC
TRBV3-1	many	-	TRBJ2-3	CASSQWGSSTDTQYF	TGTGCCAGCAGCCAATGGGGCTCTAGCACAGATACGCAGTATTTT
TRBV12-3/TRBV12-4	many	TRBD2	TRBJ2-3	CASSPLAGAGDTQYF	TGTGCCAGCAGTCCTTTAGCGGGGGCGGGAGATACGCAGTATTTT
TRBV20-1	few	TRBD2	TRBJ2-7	CSARGRGRPNYEQYF	TGCAGTGCCCGAGGGAGGGGACGTCCTAACTACGAGCAGTACTTC
TRBV18	many	TRBD1	TRBJ1-4	CASSLRTGPKEKLFF	TGTGCCAGCTCACTACGGACAGGGCCAAAGGAAAAACTGTTTTTT
TRBV7-9	many	-	TRBJ2-1	CASSDGTQGEQFF	TGTGCCAGCAGCGATGGGACCCAGGGTGAGCAGTTCTTC
TRBV20-1	many	TRBD1	TRBJ2-7	CSARDLLSGTDSYEQYF	TGCAGTGCTAGAGATCTGCTATCGGGGACAGATTCCTACGAGCAGTACTTC
TRBV7-8	many	-	TRBJ1-2	CASSLEGQNYGYTF	TGTGCCAGCAGCTTAGAGGGCCAAAATTATGGCTACACCTTC
TRBV20-1	-	-	TRBJ2-5	CSARRPSETQYF	TGCAGTGCCCGGCGCCCTTCAGAGACCCAGTACTTC
TRBV11-2	few	TRBD1	TRBJ2-5	CASSVGQGAETQYF	TGTGCCAGCAGCGTAGGGCAGGGGGCAGAGACCCAGTACTTC
TRBV12-3/TRBV12-4	few	-	TRBJ1-5	CVSSTTNSNQPQHF	TGTGTCAGCAGTACCACAAATAGCAATCAGCCCCAGCATTTT